Sequencing of this TCR beta chain was carried out in a study of regulatory T cells in long-lasting Graves disease. Stated time point: newly diagnosed GD, antithyroid drugs for less than 3 months. PBMCs were the source of the RNA used for TCR sequencing. The TCR beta library used iRepertoire HTBI primers with Arm-PCR amplification of CDR3. TCRdb recomputed calls from the multiplex PCR reads with MiXCR, one row per CDR3 protein. The data contain approximately 470,000 distinct CDR3 sequences, roughly 17% of them singletons. These records were also assigned to another study, of T cells in Graves' hyperthyroidism and ophthalmopathy. From that paper: RT-PCR in the first round (using the HTBI primer set) targeted the TCR CDR3.

Sequencing used peripheral blood mononuclear cells (PBMCs), obtained at new diagnosis, from a patient treated with antithyroid drugs. The receptor's source is a man between 40 and 49 years old with Graves disease.

The CDR3 DNA reads as TGTGCCAGCAGCTTAGCCGCCGGGGCAAGGAACTATGGCTACACCTTC. Amino acid sequence: CASSLAAGARNYGYTF. This chain links TRBV7-9 with TRBJ1-2; tentative D call: TRBD1 (5 bases). CDR1 and CDR2 (germline): SEHNR, FQNEAQ (reference sequence). Trimming took off 0 bases at V and 2 bases at J, with 13 bases between the two ends. This CDR3 has 16 amino acids.